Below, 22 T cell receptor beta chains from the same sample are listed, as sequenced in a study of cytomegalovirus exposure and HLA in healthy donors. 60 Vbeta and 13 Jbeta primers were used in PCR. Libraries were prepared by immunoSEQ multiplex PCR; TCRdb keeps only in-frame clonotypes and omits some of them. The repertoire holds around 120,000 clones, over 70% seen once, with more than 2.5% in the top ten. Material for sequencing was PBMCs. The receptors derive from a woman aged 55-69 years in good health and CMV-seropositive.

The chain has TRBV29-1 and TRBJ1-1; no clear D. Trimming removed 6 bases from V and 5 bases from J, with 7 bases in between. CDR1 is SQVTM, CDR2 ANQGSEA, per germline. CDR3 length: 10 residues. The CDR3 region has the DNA TGCAGCGTGGCGGGGACTGAAGCTTTCTTT. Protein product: CSVAGTEAFF.

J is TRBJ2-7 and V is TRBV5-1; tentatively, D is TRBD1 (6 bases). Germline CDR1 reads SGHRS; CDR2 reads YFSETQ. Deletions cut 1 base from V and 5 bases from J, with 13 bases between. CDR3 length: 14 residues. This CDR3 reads CASSLSGQINEQYF. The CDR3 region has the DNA TGCGCCAGCAGCTTGAGTGGACAGATCAACGAGCAGTACTTC.

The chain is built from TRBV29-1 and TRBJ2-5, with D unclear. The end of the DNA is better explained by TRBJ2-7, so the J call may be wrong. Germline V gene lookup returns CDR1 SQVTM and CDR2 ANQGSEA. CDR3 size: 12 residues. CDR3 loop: CSVSRAPYEQYF. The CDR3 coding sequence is TGCAGCGTTAGTCGTGCCCCCTACGAGCAGTACTTC.

The CDR3 loop reads CASSLLGAPISYNEQFF. The CDR3 DNA sequence: TGTGCCAGCAGTTTATTGGGGGCCCCTATCTCCTACAATGAGCAGTTCTTC. The V gene is TRBV27, the J gene TRBJ2-1; tentative D call: TRBD1 (6 bases). The germline V gene encodes CDR1 MNHEY and CDR2 SMNVEV (reference sequence). The germline V and J ends were trimmed by 1 base and 0 bases, with 13 bases remaining between them. This CDR3 has 17 residues.

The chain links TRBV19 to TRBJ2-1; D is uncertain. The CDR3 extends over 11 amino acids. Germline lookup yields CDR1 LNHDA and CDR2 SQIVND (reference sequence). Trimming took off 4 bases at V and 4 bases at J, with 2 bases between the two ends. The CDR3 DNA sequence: TGTGCCAGTAGTACGTACAATGAGCAGTTCTTC. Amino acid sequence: CASSTYNEQFF.

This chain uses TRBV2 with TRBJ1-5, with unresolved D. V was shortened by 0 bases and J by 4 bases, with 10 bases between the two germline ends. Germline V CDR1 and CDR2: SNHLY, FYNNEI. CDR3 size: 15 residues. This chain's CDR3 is CASSEARQINQPQHF. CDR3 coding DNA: TGTGCCAGCAGTGAAGCCAGGCAGATAAATCAGCCCCAGCATTTT.

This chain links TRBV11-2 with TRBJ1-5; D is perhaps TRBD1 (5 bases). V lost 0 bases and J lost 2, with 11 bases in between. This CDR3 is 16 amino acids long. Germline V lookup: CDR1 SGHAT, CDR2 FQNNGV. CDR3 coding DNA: TGTGCCAGCAGCTTAGATGACAGTTCCCGCAATCAGCCCCAGCATTTT. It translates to CASSLDDSSRNQPQHF.

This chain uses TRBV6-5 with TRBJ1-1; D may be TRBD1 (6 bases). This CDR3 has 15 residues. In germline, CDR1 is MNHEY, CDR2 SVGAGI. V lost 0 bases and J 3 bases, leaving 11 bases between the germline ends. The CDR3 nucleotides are TGTGCCAGCAGTTACTCTCTGCCAGGGGACACTGAAGCTTTCTTT. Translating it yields CASSYSLPGDTEAFF.

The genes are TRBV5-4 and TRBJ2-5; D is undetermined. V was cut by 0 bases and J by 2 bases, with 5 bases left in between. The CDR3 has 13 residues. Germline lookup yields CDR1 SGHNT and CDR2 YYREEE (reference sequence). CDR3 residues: CASSLVDQETQYF. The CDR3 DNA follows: TGTGCCAGCAGCTTGGTAGATCAAGAGACCCAGTACTTC.

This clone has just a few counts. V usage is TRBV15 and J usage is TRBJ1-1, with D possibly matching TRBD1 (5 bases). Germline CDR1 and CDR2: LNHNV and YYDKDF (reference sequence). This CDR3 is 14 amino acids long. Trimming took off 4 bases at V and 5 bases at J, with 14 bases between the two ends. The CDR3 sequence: CATSIGGVGTEAFF. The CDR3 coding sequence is TGTGCCACCAGCATCGGAGGGGTAGGAACTGAAGCTTTCTTT.

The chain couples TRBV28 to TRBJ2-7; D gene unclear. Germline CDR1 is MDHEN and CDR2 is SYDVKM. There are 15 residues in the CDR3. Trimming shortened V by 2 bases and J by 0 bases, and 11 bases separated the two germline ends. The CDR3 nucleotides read TGTGCCAGCAGTTTAACTCTTAGATCCTCCTACGAGCAGTACTTC. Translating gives CASSLTLRSSYEQYF.

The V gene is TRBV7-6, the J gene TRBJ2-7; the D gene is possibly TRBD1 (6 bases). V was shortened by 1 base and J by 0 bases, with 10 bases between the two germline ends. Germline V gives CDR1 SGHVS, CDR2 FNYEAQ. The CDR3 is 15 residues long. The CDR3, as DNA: TGTGCCAGCAGCTTAGGGGGGACAAGCTCCTACGAGCAGTACTTC. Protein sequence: CASSLGGTSSYEQYF.

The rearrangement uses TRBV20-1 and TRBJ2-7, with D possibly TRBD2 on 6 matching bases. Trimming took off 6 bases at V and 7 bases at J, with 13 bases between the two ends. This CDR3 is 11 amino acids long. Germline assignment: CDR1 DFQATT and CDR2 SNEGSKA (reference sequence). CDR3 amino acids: CSALGLREQYF. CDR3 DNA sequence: TGCAGTGCCCTGGGACTCCGGGAGCAGTACTTC.

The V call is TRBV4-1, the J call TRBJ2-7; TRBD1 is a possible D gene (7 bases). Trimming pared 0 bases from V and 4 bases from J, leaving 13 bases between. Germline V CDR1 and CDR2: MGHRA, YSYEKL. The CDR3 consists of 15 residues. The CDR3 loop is CASSQEPGGRYEQYF. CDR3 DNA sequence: TGCGCCAGCAGCCAAGAGCCAGGGGGGAGGTACGAGCAGTACTTC.

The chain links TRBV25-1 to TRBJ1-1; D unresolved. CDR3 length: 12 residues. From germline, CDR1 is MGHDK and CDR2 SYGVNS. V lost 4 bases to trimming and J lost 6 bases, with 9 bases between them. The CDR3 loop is CASSAGIAEAFF. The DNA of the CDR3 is TGTGCCAGCAGTGCGGGGATCGCTGAAGCTTTCTTT.

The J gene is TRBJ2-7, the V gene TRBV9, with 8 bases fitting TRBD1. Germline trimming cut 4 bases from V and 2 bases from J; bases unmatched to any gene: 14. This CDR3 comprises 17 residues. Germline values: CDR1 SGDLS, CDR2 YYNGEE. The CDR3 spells CASSRRDRTPTAYEQYF. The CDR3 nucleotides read TGTGCCAGCAGCCGTCGGGACAGGACCCCAACAGCCTACGAGCAGTACTTC.

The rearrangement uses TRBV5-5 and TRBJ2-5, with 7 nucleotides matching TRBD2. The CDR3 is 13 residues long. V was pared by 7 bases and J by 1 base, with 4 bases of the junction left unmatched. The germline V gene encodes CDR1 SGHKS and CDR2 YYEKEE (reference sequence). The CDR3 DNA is TGTGCCAGCCGCCTAGCGGCCCAAGAGACCCAGTACTTC. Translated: CASRLAAQETQYF.

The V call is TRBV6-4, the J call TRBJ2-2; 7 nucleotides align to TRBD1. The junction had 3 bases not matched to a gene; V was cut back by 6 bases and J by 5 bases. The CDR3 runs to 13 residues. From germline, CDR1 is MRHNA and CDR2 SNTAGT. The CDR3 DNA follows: TGTGCCAGCAGGACAGGGCCTACCGGGGAGCTGTTTTTT. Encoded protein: CASRTGPTGELFF.

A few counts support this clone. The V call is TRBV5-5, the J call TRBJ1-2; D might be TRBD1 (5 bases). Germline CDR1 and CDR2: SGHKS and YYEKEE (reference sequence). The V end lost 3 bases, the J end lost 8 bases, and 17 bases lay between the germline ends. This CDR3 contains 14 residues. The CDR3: CASSSRGAGGGYTF. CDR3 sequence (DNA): TGTGCCAGCAGCTCCCGAGGAGCCGGGGGAGGCTACACCTTC.

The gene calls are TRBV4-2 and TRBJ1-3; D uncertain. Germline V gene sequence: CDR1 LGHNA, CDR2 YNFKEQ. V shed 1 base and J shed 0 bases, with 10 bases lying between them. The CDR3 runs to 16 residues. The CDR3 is CASSQAAAVSGNTIYF. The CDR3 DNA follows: TGTGCCAGCAGCCAAGCGGCGGCAGTCTCTGGAAACACCATATATTTT.

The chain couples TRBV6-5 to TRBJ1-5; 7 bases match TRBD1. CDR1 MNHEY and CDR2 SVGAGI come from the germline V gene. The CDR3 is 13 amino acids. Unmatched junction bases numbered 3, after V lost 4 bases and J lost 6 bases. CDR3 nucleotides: TGTGCCAGCAGTTTACAGGGGTCTCAGCCCCAGCATTTT. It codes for CASSLQGSQPQHF.

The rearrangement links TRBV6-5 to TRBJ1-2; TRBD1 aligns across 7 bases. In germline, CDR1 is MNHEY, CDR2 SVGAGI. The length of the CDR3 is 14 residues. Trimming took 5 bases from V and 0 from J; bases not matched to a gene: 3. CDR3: CASSKQGSNYGYTF. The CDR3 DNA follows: TGTGCCAGCAGTAAACAGGGGTCTAACTATGGCTACACCTTC.